The 4 T cell receptor beta chains listed next were all sequenced from one sample in a study of blood T cell repertoires in COVID-19. Using immunoSEQ multiplex PCR, the repertoire was profiled, and TCRdb retains in-frame clones only, with some absent. The sample lists approximately 230,000 clones; roughly 88% were seen once. Specimen: peripheral blood. The receptors here all came from a woman aged 30 to 39 with COVID-19, enrolled during active disease.

V gene TRBV28 combines with J gene TRBJ1-4; the D gene is possibly TRBD1 (5 bases). The CDR3 is made up of 14 amino acids. In germline, CDR1 is MDHEN, CDR2 SYDVKM. V dropped 6 bases and J dropped 6 bases, with 14 bases sitting between them. CDR3 nucleotide sequence: TGTGCCAGCAGCCCCGGGGGGAGGGATGAAAAACTGTTTTTT. Its protein product is CASSPGGRDEKLFF. The whole variable domain, remainder taken from reference TRBV28 and TRBJ1-4, is DVKVTQSSRYLVKRTGEKVFLECVQDMDHENMFWYRQDPGLGLRLIYFSYDVKMKEKGDIPEGYSVSREKKERFSLILESASTNQTSMYLCASSPGGRDEKLFFGSGTQLSVL.

The chain uses TRBV21-1 and TRBJ1-2; TRBD1 reflects the table's D call only, with no check against the DNA. TRBV21-1 is annotated as a pseudogene. The CDR3 spans 14 residues. CDR3 amino acids: CASSKAGSNYGYTF. In DNA form, the CDR3 reads TGTGCCAGCAGCAAAGCGGGCAGCAACTATGGCTACACCTTC.

V usage is TRBV13 and J usage is TRBJ1-3, with D hard to call. From germline, CDR1 is PRHDT and CDR2 FYEKMQ (reference sequence). This CDR3 is built from 14 residues. V was trimmed by 7 bases and J by 1 base, leaving 11 bases between them. The CDR3 spells CASTRTGSGNTIYF. CDR3 bases: TGTGCCAGCACCAGAACGGGGTCTGGAAACACCATATATTTT.

This sequence joins TRBV29-1 and TRBJ1-6; 7 nucleotides align to TRBD1. Looked up from germline, CDR1 is SQVTM and CDR2 is ANQGSEA. The CDR3 loop spans 13 amino acids. J lost 7 bases, V lost 8 bases, and 8 bases had no gene match. The CDR3 sequence is CSTRQGENSPLHF. CDR3 nucleotide sequence: TGCAGCACCCGACAGGGAGAGAATTCACCCCTCCACTTT.